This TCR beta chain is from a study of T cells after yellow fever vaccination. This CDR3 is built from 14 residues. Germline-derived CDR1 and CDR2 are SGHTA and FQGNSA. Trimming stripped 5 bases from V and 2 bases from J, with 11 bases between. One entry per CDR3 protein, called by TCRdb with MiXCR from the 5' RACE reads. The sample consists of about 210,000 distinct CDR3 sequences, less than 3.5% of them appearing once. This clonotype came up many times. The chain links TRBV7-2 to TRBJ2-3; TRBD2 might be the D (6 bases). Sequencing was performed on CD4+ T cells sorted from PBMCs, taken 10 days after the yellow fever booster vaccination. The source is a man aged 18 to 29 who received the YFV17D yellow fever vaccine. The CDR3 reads CASSRDFYTDTQYF. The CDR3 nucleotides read TGTGCCAGCAGCCGGGACTTTTACACAGATACGCAGTATTTT.